Sequencing of this TCR beta chain was carried out in a study of immune cell composition in non-small cell lung cancer. With respect to this clone: Its specificity is not known.

Frozen unsorted single-cell suspensions supplied the genomic DNA. Study-level findings and limits: In adenocarcinoma, maximal tumour-associated clone frequency tracked TIL tumour reactivity. Lung adenocarcinomas had lower top 10 clone scores and clonality than squamous tumours.

The method was immunoSEQ multiplex PCR; TCRdb's version includes in-frame clones alone and lacks a portion of them. The table has roughly 14,000 clones, about 69% seen once; the top ten hold approximately 8.3%. The sequence was collected from a human donor with non-small cell lung cancer. The sample was lung tumor tissue.

CDR3 amino acids: CASKGRVYEQYF. DNA for the CDR3: TGTGCCAGCAAGGGCAGGGTCTACGAGCAGTACTTC. The chain combines TRBV2 with TRBJ2-7, with D perhaps TRBD1 (5 bases). Germline V gene lookup returns CDR1 SNHLY and CDR2 FYNNEI. CDR3 length: 12 residues. The ends were cut back, 7 bases at V and 3 bases at J, with 10 bases in the middle.